Below, one T cell receptor (beta chain) is given with its context. Its target is unknown. Repertoires were generated with immunoSEQ multiplex PCR, while TCRdb's copy carries only in-frame clones and drops some. The sample holds approximately 90,000 clones, about 89% seen once. This sample stems from a study of OX40 agonist ivuxolimab in advanced cancers. Study-wide context: The dose-escalation cohort was over 65% male, with a mean age of approximately 61 years, ranging about 20 to 85. Study observations and caveats: No antigen was identified for the clonally expanded peripheral T cells.

The clonotype was recovered from an adult with an advanced solid tumor such as melanoma, head and neck, liver or kidney cancer. Sequencing used CD4+ or CD8+ T cells sorted from blood, obtained in a trial of the OX40 agonist ivuxolimab.

CDR3 region: CASSRGGITYEQYF. The CDR3 DNA reads as TGTGCCAGTAGCCGGGGGGGGATCACCTACGAGCAGTACTTC. The chain uses TRBV19 and TRBJ2-7, with TRBD2 matching over 8 bases. Trimming took 6 bases from V and 2 from J; bases not matched to a gene: 6. Germline loops: CDR1 LNHDA, CDR2 SQIVND (reference sequence). This CDR3 comprises 14 residues.